The rows below give T cell receptor beta chains drawn from one sample of a study of shared clonotypes between healthy human individuals. Only in-frame clones appear in the TCRdb table, and some are missing; sequencing was by immunoSEQ multiplex PCR. The sample includes about 2.4 million clones, approximately 93% of them seen just once. Sample: naive CD4+ T cells from PBMCs. Source of these receptors: a young man in good health. Some clones in this sample may be carry-over from other donors' samples. The CDR3 runs from the conserved cysteine through the conserved F or W. D genes are given only for firm matches. Size values are once, few and many counts, or a class for expanded clones, and some rows have none.

d_call: NA
clone_size: NA
v_call: TRBV7-2
j_call: TRBJ1-4
cdr3_aa: CASSLSRDFGKLFF
cdr3_nt: TGTGCCAGCAGCTTATCCCGGGACTTTGGGAAACTGTTTTTT

d_call: NA
clone_size: once
v_call: TRBV2
j_call: TRBJ1-5
cdr3_aa: CASTESSIYQPQHF
cdr3_nt: TGTGCCAGCACCGAGTCCAGCATTTATCAGCCCCAGCATTTT

d_call: NA
clone_size: NA
v_call: TRBV6-5
j_call: TRBJ1-1
cdr3_aa: CASSSREHTEAFF
cdr3_nt: TGTGCCAGCAGTTCACGGGAGCACACTGAAGCTTTCTTT

d_call: NA
clone_size: once
v_call: TRBV4-1
j_call: TRBJ1-5
cdr3_aa: CASRALGDGGNQPQHF
cdr3_nt: TGCGCCAGCAGGGCGTTGGGTGATGGGGGAAATCAGCCCCAGCATTTT

d_call: TRBD2
clone_size: NA
v_call: TRBV9
j_call: TRBJ2-3
cdr3_aa: CASSSPLAGGADTQYF
cdr3_nt: TGTGCCAGCAGCTCCCCTCTAGCGGGAGGTGCAGATACGCAGTATTTT

d_call: NA
clone_size: few
v_call: TRBV30
j_call: TRBJ2-6
cdr3_aa: CAWSVAGANVLTF
cdr3_nt: TGTGCCTGGAGTGTAGCTGGGGCCAACGTCCTGACTTTC

d_call: NA
clone_size: NA
v_call: TRBV5-1
j_call: TRBJ1-1
cdr3_aa: CASSPAGTGRGTEAFF
cdr3_nt: TGCGCCAGCAGCCCTGCGGGGACCGGTAGGGGCACTGAAGCTTTCTTT

d_call: TRBD1
clone_size: NA
v_call: TRBV19
j_call: TRBJ1-5
cdr3_aa: CASSNHRGSPNQPQHF
cdr3_nt: TGTGCCAGTAGTAACCACAGGGGGTCCCCCAATCAGCCCCAGCATTTT

d_call: TRBD1
clone_size: NA
v_call: TRBV7-9
j_call: TRBJ1-2
cdr3_aa: CASSPRDSLLNLANYGYTF
cdr3_nt: TGTGCCAGCAGCCCACGGGACAGTCTTCTAAACCTAGCTAACTATGGCTACACCTTC

d_call: NA
clone_size: NA
v_call: TRBV30
j_call: TRBJ1-1
cdr3_aa: CAWSVRVGNTEAFF
cdr3_nt: TGTGCCTGGAGTGTGAGGGTTGGGAACACTGAAGCTTTCTTT

d_call: NA
clone_size: NA
v_call: TRBV6-5
j_call: TRBJ2-3
cdr3_aa: CASSTPGTDTQYF
cdr3_nt: TGTGCCAGCAGTACCCCCGGCACAGATACGCAGTATTTT

d_call: NA
clone_size: NA
v_call: TRBV12-5
j_call: TRBJ1-1
cdr3_aa: CASAARDATEAFF
cdr3_nt: TGTGCTAGTGCCGCCAGGGACGCCACTGAAGCTTTCTTT

d_call: TRBD2
clone_size: NA
v_call: TRBV7-2
j_call: TRBJ2-7
cdr3_aa: CASSPGGEPLREQYF
cdr3_nt: TGTGCCAGCAGCCCGGGGGGGGAGCCCCTGCGCGAGCAGTACTTC

d_call: NA
clone_size: NA
v_call: TRBV7-9
j_call: TRBJ2-2
cdr3_aa: CASSPGWARSNTGELFF
cdr3_nt: TGTGCCAGCAGCCCCGGGTGGGCCCGATCGAACACCGGGGAGCTGTTTTTT

d_call: TRBD2
clone_size: NA
v_call: TRBV28
j_call: TRBJ2-3
cdr3_aa: CASSWTSGQWDTQYF
cdr3_nt: TGTGCCAGCAGTTGGACTAGCGGGCAATGGGATACGCAGTATTTT

d_call: TRBD2
clone_size: NA
v_call: TRBV28
j_call: TRBJ2-1
cdr3_aa: CATQWTSGSNEQFF
cdr3_nt: TGTGCCACCCAATGGACTAGCGGGAGTAATGAGCAGTTCTTC

d_call: TRBD2
clone_size: NA
v_call: TRBV11-3
j_call: TRBJ2-2
cdr3_aa: CASSRGLADTGELFF
cdr3_nt: TGTGCCAGCAGCAGGGGACTAGCGGACACCGGGGAGCTGTTTTTT

d_call: NA
clone_size: once
v_call: TRBV15
j_call: TRBJ2-7
cdr3_aa: CATRGAANEQYF
cdr3_nt: TGTGCCACCAGGGGGGCCGCGAACGAGCAGTACTTC

d_call: NA
clone_size: NA
v_call: TRBV5-1
j_call: TRBJ1-4
cdr3_aa: CASSLRAHATNEKLFF
cdr3_nt: TGCGCCAGCAGCTTGAGGGCACACGCAACTAATGAAAAACTGTTTTTT

d_call: NA
clone_size: NA
v_call: TRBV5-1
j_call: TRBJ2-7
cdr3_aa: CASSLDRVGEQYF
cdr3_nt: TGCGCCAGCAGCTTGGACAGGGTGGGAGAGCAGTACTTC

d_call: NA
clone_size: once
v_call: TRBV6-5
j_call: TRBJ2-5
cdr3_aa: CASSYMLDRQETQYF
cdr3_nt: TGTGCCAGCAGTTACATGCTCGACAGGCAAGAGACCCAGTACTTC

d_call: NA
clone_size: NA
v_call: TRBV28
j_call: TRBJ2-7
cdr3_aa: CASSLNYEQYF
cdr3_nt: TGTGCCAGCAGTTTGAACTACGAGCAGTACTTC

d_call: NA
clone_size: NA
v_call: TRBV5-1
j_call: TRBJ2-2
cdr3_aa: CASSKQDTGELFF
cdr3_nt: TGCGCCAGCAGCAAACAGGACACCGGGGAGCTGTTTTTT

d_call: NA
clone_size: NA
v_call: TRBV21-1
j_call: TRBJ1-1
cdr3_aa: CASSKDRPNTEAFF
cdr3_nt: TGTGCCAGCAGCAAAGATCGACCGAACACTGAAGCTTTCTTT

d_call: NA
clone_size: NA
v_call: TRBV5-1
j_call: TRBJ2-2
cdr3_aa: CASSLGVTANTGELFF
cdr3_nt: TGCGCCAGCAGCTTGGGGGTGACGGCTAACACCGGGGAGCTGTTTTTT

d_call: NA
clone_size: NA
v_call: TRBV5-4
j_call: TRBJ2-2
cdr3_aa: CASSSTVTGELFF
cdr3_nt: TGTGCCAGCAGCTCGACTGTAACCGGGGAGCTGTTTTTT

d_call: NA
clone_size: NA
v_call: TRBV13
j_call: TRBJ1-1
cdr3_aa: CASSFSQGGSRVTEAFF
cdr3_nt: TGTGCCAGCAGCTTTTCGCAGGGAGGGTCCAGGGTCACTGAAGCTTTCTTT

d_call: TRBD1
clone_size: NA
v_call: TRBV19
j_call: TRBJ1-3
cdr3_aa: CASRASGTGIRNTIYF
cdr3_nt: TGTGCCAGTAGGGCCAGTGGGACAGGGATAAGAAACACCATATATTTT

d_call: NA
clone_size: once
v_call: TRBV2
j_call: TRBJ2-6
cdr3_aa: CASSDGGPGANVLTF
cdr3_nt: TGTGCCAGCAGTGATGGGGGGCCTGGGGCCAACGTCCTGACTTTC

d_call: NA
clone_size: once
v_call: TRBV27
j_call: TRBJ1-1
cdr3_aa: CASSLSTHRRTEAFF
cdr3_nt: TGTGCCAGCAGTTTATCGACCCACCGACGGACTGAAGCTTTCTTT

d_call: NA
clone_size: NA
v_call: TRBV11-2
j_call: TRBJ2-5
cdr3_aa: CASSLDEETQYF
cdr3_nt: TGTGCCAGCAGCTTAGACGAAGAGACCCAGTACTTC

d_call: NA
clone_size: NA
v_call: TRBV5-1
j_call: TRBJ2-1
cdr3_aa: CASSMPGEFQFF
cdr3_nt: TGCGCCAGCAGCATGCCAGGGGAATTCCAGTTCTTC

d_call: TRBD1
clone_size: NA
v_call: TRBV5-5
j_call: TRBJ2-5
cdr3_aa: CASSLAGGHETQYF
cdr3_nt: TGTGCCAGCAGCTTGGCAGGGGGCCATGAGACCCAGTACTTC

d_call: TRBD2
clone_size: NA
v_call: TRBV5-4
j_call: TRBJ2-1
cdr3_aa: CASSWGGAGYNEQFF
cdr3_nt: TGTGCCAGCAGTTGGGGAGGGGCGGGTTACAATGAGCAGTTCTTC

d_call: TRBD1
clone_size: NA
v_call: TRBV9
j_call: TRBJ2-3
cdr3_aa: CASSVQGQADTQYF
cdr3_nt: TGTGCCAGCAGCGTACAGGGACAGGCAGATACGCAGTATTTT

d_call: NA
clone_size: NA
v_call: TRBV11-2
j_call: TRBJ2-5
cdr3_aa: CASSPTRARGETQYF
cdr3_nt: TGTGCCAGCAGCCCGACCAGGGCTAGGGGAGAGACCCAGTACTTC